This TCR beta chain was sequenced for a study of shared clonotypes between healthy human individuals. Study background: For every donor, three CD4 naive, three CD4 memory, two CD8 naive and one CD8 memory plates were used.

It was CD45RO-negative cells, positively selected for CCR7, that made up naive CD8 cells, with terminally differentiated effector memory CD45RA+ cells excluded. It was roughly 200 ng DNA, approximately 28,000 T cell genomes, that sorted-subset replicate PCRs used. Sequenced by immunoSEQ multiplex PCR; TCRdb stores in-frame clones only, minus some. This sample has about 2.1 million clones, with about 93% found just once. Overall study results and limits: Few donors limited the genetic and exposure-history diversity represented. A reduction in generation probabilities was seen for non-shared clonotypes relative to those shared by all four donors.

The CDR3 sequence is 14 residues long. V was shortened by 0 bases and J by 0 bases, with 6 bases between the two germline ends. The germline V gene has CDR1 MNHEY and CDR2 SVGAGI. As for this clone: The antigen is undetermined.

The TCR sequence derives from a young man in good health. Some clones in this sample may be carry-over from other donors' samples. Sequenced: naive CD8+ T cells from PBMCs. The chain joins TRBV6-5 to TRBJ2-7; D call uncertain. The CDR3 sequence is CASSYSQSSYEQYF. CDR3 sequence (DNA): TGTGCCAGCAGTTACTCTCAAAGCTCCTACGAGCAGTACTTC.